This passage covers 26 T cell receptor beta chains from one sample sequenced in a study of control samples from healthy donors and cancer patients. The data were produced by immunoSEQ multiplex PCR, yet TCRdb's version contains in-frame clones alone and is incomplete. Here the sample spans 90,000 to 150,000 clones, about 86% being singletons. Sequences were obtained from blood. These receptor sequences come from a man aged 25-45 years in good health.

The rearrangement links TRBV5-1 to TRBJ1-6; 9 bases match TRBD1. CDR3 length: 16 residues. Germline values: CDR1 SGHRS, CDR2 YFSETQ. The J segment lost 6 bases and the V segment lost 1 base, leaving 5 bases of the junction unmatched. The CDR3 reads CASSLRPGQGNSPLHF. DNA for the CDR3: TGCGCCAGCAGCTTGCGGCCGGGACAGGGTAATTCACCCCTCCACTTT.

This clone was observed once. The gene calls are TRBV24-1 and TRBJ1-2; D gene uncertain. CDR1 KGHDR and CDR2 SFDVKD come from the germline V gene. CDR3 length: 15 residues. V gave up 4 bases and J gave up 8 bases, with 19 bases separating them. As DNA, the CDR3 is TGTGCCACCAGTGAGGGCGAGGGTTCTGTAAGGGGCTACACCTTC. Amino acids: CATSEGEGSVRGYTF.

V and J are TRBV5-8 and TRBJ2-3; D perhaps matches TRBD2 (5 bases). The CDR3 is 14 amino acids. V shed 2 bases and J shed 1 base, with 8 bases lying between them. CDR1 and CDR2 (germline): SGHTS, YDEGEE. This CDR3 reads CASSLGSGTDTQYF. The CDR3, as DNA: TGTGCCAGCAGCTTAGGTAGCGGCACAGATACGCAGTATTTT. Supplemented by reference TRBV5-8 and TRBJ2-3, the full variable domain reads EAGVTQSPTHLIKTRGQQATLRCSPISGHTSVYWYQQALGLGLQFLLWYDEGEERNRGNFPPRFSGRQFPNYSSELNVNALELEDSALYLCASSLGSGTDTQYFGPGTRLTVL.

A single count supports this clone. This chain connects TRBV19 to TRBJ1-5, with 8 bases fitting TRBD1. V lost 10 bases, J lost 7 bases, and 6 bases stayed unmatched. Looked up from germline, CDR1 is LNHDA and CDR2 is SQIVND (reference sequence). The CDR3 is made up of 12 amino acids. The CDR3 here is CATGTGNQPQHF. CDR3 nucleotide sequence: TGTGCCACCGGGACAGGTAACCAGCCCCAGCATTTT.

The rearrangement links TRBV5-1 to TRBJ1-5; tentative D call: TRBD1 (6 bases). This CDR3 has 14 residues. Germline V gene lookup returns CDR1 SGHRS and CDR2 YFSETQ. V dropped 2 bases and J dropped 1 base, with 7 bases sitting between them. The CDR3 reads CASSLGGSNQPQHF. CDR3 in DNA: TGCGCCAGCAGCTTAGGGGGAAGCAATCAGCCCCAGCATTTT.

The chain links TRBV9 to TRBJ1-6, with 8 bases identical to TRBD1. In germline, CDR1 is SGDLS, CDR2 YYNGEE. The CDR3 consists of 17 residues. Germline trimming cut 0 bases from V and 7 bases from J; bases unmatched to any gene: 9. The CDR3 nucleotides read TGTGCCAGCAGCGTAGAGGCGACAGGGGAGTGGAATTCACCCCTCCACTTT. Translated: CASSVEATGEWNSPLHF.

The rearrangement uses TRBV9 and TRBJ1-2, with TRBD1 as a possible D gene (5 bases). The V gene lost 0 bases and the J gene lost 3 bases, with 15 bases spanning the gap. This CDR3 contains 16 residues. Germline assignment: CDR1 SGDLS and CDR2 YYNGEE. Here the CDR3 reads CASSVAVIEGHYGYTF. The CDR3 DNA reads TGTGCCAGCAGCGTAGCAGTGATCGAGGGGCACTATGGCTACACCTTC.

The V gene is TRBV25-1, the J gene TRBJ1-3; the D is unclear. This CDR3 contains 16 residues. Germline-derived CDR1 and CDR2 are MGHDK and SYGVNS. Trimming shortened V by 5 bases and J by 0 bases, and 14 bases separated the two germline ends. The CDR3 here is CASSSHGSNSGNTIYF. CDR3 DNA sequence: TGTGCCAGCAGTTCACACGGGAGTAACTCTGGAAACACCATATATTTT. The full variable domain, in which reference TRBV25-1 and TRBJ1-3 provide the parts outside the CDR3, is EADIYQTPRYLVIGTGKKITLECSQTMGHDKMYWYQQDPGMELHLIHYSYGVNSTEKGDLSSESTVSRIRTEHFPLTLESARPSHTSQYLCASSSHGSNSGNTIYFGEGSWLTVV.

The rearrangement uses TRBV6-6 and TRBJ1-5, with TRBD1 as a possible D gene (5 bases). The germline gives CDR1 MNHNY, CDR2 SVGAGI (reference sequence). The CDR3 consists of 15 residues. With 1 base removed from V and 3 bases from J, the gap between germline ends came to 10 bases. DNA for the CDR3: TGTGCCAGCAGTTACTATCGGGGGGACAATCAGCCCCAGCATTTT. Its protein is CASSYYRGDNQPQHF.

This clone has only a few counts. The V and J genes are TRBV7-8 and TRBJ1-2, with TRBD1 as a possible D gene (5 bases). Germline V lookup: CDR1 SGHVS, CDR2 FQNEAQ. CDR3 length: 18 residues. Trimming stripped 2 bases from V and 4 bases from J, with 23 bases between. CDR3 nucleotides: TGTGCCAGCAGCTTAATCGGCACAGGAACGTCCTCCACCTATGGCTACACCTTC. As protein: CASSLIGTGTSSTYGYTF. The entire variable domain, with the rest obtained from reference TRBV7-8 and TRBJ1-2, is as follows: GAGVSQSPRYKVAKRGQDVALRCDPISGHVSLFWYQQALGQGPEFLTYFQNEAQLDKSGLPSDRFFAERPEGSVSTLKIQRTQQEDSAVYLCASSLIGTGTSSTYGYTFGSGTRLTVV.

In this sample, this clone turned up once. V and J are TRBV6-1 and TRBJ2-1; tentative D call: TRBD1 (6 bases). This CDR3 spans 16 amino acids. Germline V lookup: CDR1 MNHNS, CDR2 SASEGT. With 3 bases removed from V and 0 bases from J, the gap between germline ends came to 12 bases. In nucleotides, the CDR3 is TGTGCCAGCAGTGAGCTGGACAGACTCTCCTACAATGAGCAGTTCTTC. Translation gives CASSELDRLSYNEQFF.

This clone turned up a few times. The gene calls are TRBV18 and TRBJ2-2, with TRBD1 identical over 10 bases. Germline V CDR1 and CDR2: KGHSH, LQKENI. J lost 6 bases, V lost 4 bases, and 8 bases had no gene match. The CDR3 spans 16 residues. The CDR3 sequence: CASSLPRDRGAGELFF. DNA for the CDR3: TGTGCCAGCTCACTACCCCGGGACAGGGGCGCCGGGGAGCTGTTTTTT.

The chain combines TRBV5-1 with TRBJ2-5, with D tentatively TRBD1 (5 bases). Germline values: CDR1 SGHRS, CDR2 YFSETQ. Deletions cut 0 bases from V and 0 bases from J, with 15 bases between. The CDR3 loop spans 17 amino acids. The CDR3 sequence: CASSLARSLGDQETQYF. The DNA for the CDR3 is TGCGCCAGCAGCTTGGCCCGGTCCTTAGGGGACCAAGAGACCCAGTACTTC.

This clone turned up a few times. V and J are TRBV18 and TRBJ1-2; 7 bases match TRBD1. Germline V gene lookup returns CDR1 KGHSH and CDR2 LQKENI. Losses at the gene ends were 7 bases for V and 8 bases for J; bases not matched to a gene: 16. CDR3 length: 15 residues. The CDR3 region is CASLAGTEASGGYTF. The CDR3 bases are TGTGCCAGCTTAGCCGGGACAGAGGCATCGGGCGGCTACACCTTC.

The chain has TRBV6-4 and TRBJ2-1; 15 bases are shared with TRBD2. The CDR3 has 17 residues. CDR1 and CDR2 (germline): MRHNA, SNTAGT. Trimming cost V 7 bases and J 7 bases; bases outside gene matches: 11. Here the CDR3 reads CASNGLAGGSRRNEQFF. As DNA, the CDR3 is TGTGCCAGCAACGGACTAGCGGGGGGGTCAAGACGGAATGAGCAGTTCTTC.

The J gene is TRBJ1-3, the V gene TRBV28; D remains unclear. V was trimmed by 2 bases and J by 2 bases, leaving 7 bases between them. Germline CDR1 reads MDHEN; CDR2 reads SYDVKM. This CDR3 comprises 14 residues. The CDR3 sequence is CASSLKRAGNTIYF. The CDR3 DNA reads as TGTGCCAGCAGTTTAAAGAGGGCTGGAAACACCATATATTTT.

The chain joins TRBV10-1 to TRBJ2-3; D is perhaps TRBD1 (6 bases). This CDR3 spans 16 amino acids. Germline V gene lookup returns CDR1 WNHNN and CDR2 SYGVQD (reference sequence). V was pared by 2 bases and J by 3 bases, with 15 bases between. Written as DNA, the CDR3 is TGCGCCAGCAGTGAGCTAAACAGGGATGGGACAGATACGCAGTATTTT. Its translation is CASSELNRDGTDTQYF.

The chain recombines TRBV19 with TRBJ1-3; no clear D gene. The V gene lost 6 bases and the J gene lost 6 bases, with 12 bases spanning the gap. Germline V gene lookup returns CDR1 LNHDA and CDR2 SQIVND (reference sequence). The CDR3 is made up of 13 amino acids. The CDR3 region has the DNA TGTGCCAGTAGGGTCCGGGAGGAAAACACCATATATTTT. It translates to CASRVREENTIYF.

The chain carries TRBV7-2 and TRBJ1-5, with TRBD1 as a possible D gene (5 bases). The germline V gene has CDR1 SGHTA and CDR2 FQGNSA. CDR3 length: 14 residues. V lost 1 base to trimming and J lost 9 bases, with 13 bases between them. The CDR3 DNA reads TGTGCCAGCAGCTTAGATCGGGGGTCGGGGCCCCAGCATTTT. Translated, it gives CASSLDRGSGPQHF.

J is TRBJ1-2 and V is TRBV5-6; D is undetermined. This CDR3 comprises 15 residues. Trimming shortened V by 0 bases and J by 7 bases, and 16 bases separated the two germline ends. The germline CDR1 and CDR2 sequences are SGHDT and YYEEEE. This chain's CDR3 is CASSLATPLKPGYTF. CDR3 DNA: TGTGCCAGCAGCTTGGCCACGCCATTGAAACCTGGCTACACCTTC.

The chain carries TRBV6-5 and TRBJ1-4; no reliable D call. The V gene lost 2 bases and the J gene lost 5 bases, with 12 bases spanning the gap. CDR1 is MNHEY, CDR2 SVGAGI, per germline. The CDR3 contains 15 residues. This CDR3 is CASSYRSTGNEKLFF. CDR3 nucleotide sequence: TGTGCCAGCAGTTACCGATCTACGGGGAATGAAAAACTGTTTTTT.

The chain couples TRBV5-5 to TRBJ2-3; TRBD1 agrees at 9 bases. V lost 3 bases to trimming and J lost 3 bases; unmatched junction nucleotides: 8. The CDR3 covers 16 residues. CDR1 and CDR2 (germline): SGHKS, YYEKEE (reference sequence). The CDR3 sequence is CASSYGGTGSTDTQYF. The DNA of the CDR3 is TGTGCCAGCAGCTATGGGGGGACAGGGAGTACAGATACGCAGTATTTT. The variable domain in full, completed from reference TRBV5-5 and TRBJ2-3, reads DAGVTQSPTHLIKTRGQQVTLRCSPISGHKSVSWYQQVLGQGPQFIFQYYEKEERGRGNFPDRFSARQFPNYSSELNVNALLLGDSALYLCASSYGGTGSTDTQYFGPGTRLTVL.

The genes are TRBV2 and TRBJ2-7, with D perhaps assigned TRBD1 or TRBD2 (5 bases each). The V gene's germline CDR1 is SNHLY and CDR2 FYNNEI. V lost 7 bases and J 2 bases, leaving 18 bases between the germline ends. The CDR3 length is 15 residues. This chain's CDR3 is CASIPGALGAYEQYV. The DNA for the CDR3 is TGTGCCAGCATCCCCGGGGCATTGGGCGCCTACGAGCAGTACGTC.

Here the CDR3 reads CASNRSNSGNTIYF. The CDR3 bases are TGTGCCAGCAATCGATCTAACTCTGGAAACACCATATATTTT. V gene TRBV7-9 combines with J gene TRBJ1-3; no clear D. This CDR3 contains 14 residues. From germline, CDR1 is SEHNR and CDR2 FQNEAQ (reference sequence). Trimming removed 7 bases from V and 0 bases from J, with 10 bases in between.

This clone was seen once. V usage is TRBV29-1 and J usage is TRBJ1-1; D possibly corresponds to TRBD1 (6 bases). This CDR3 comprises 13 residues. Germline V gene sequence: CDR1 SQVTM, CDR2 ANQGSEA. V dropped 7 bases and J dropped 0 bases, with 12 bases sitting between them. The CDR3 region has the DNA TGCAGCGGGCGACAGGCGGTGAACACTGAAGCTTTCTTT. This translates into CSGRQAVNTEAFF.

The rearrangement links TRBV28 to TRBJ1-6; 7 bases map to TRBD1. With V trimmed by 3 bases and J by 9 bases, 5 bases remained unmatched. This CDR3 region has 14 residues. The germline V gene encodes CDR1 MDHEN and CDR2 SYDVKM. DNA for the CDR3: TGTGCCAGCAGTTTGCCAAGACAGGGTTCACCCCTCCACTTT. Translated, it gives CASSLPRQGSPLHF.